This T cell receptor beta chain was identified during a study of T cell responses to AZD1222 COVID-19 vaccine. General study findings and limits: Targets within unmutated variant regions were reportedly found for nearly half of spike-specific TCRs. White British ancestry dominated among donors, who included more females, and clonal diversity was possibly underestimated.

Generated by immunoSEQ multiplex PCR, the TCRdb table keeps only in-frame clones and is missing some. In the table there are some 140,000 clones, around nine tenths of which are singletons. Concerning this clone itself: As yet, its antigen is unknown.

The sequencing used peripheral blood, collected on day 0 of AZD1222 vaccination. This clonotype originated in an adult in good health.

CDR3 sequence: CASSLRLGANEQFF. As DNA, the CDR3 is TGTGCCAGCAGCTTAAGACTAGGAGCCAATGAGCAGTTCTTC. The rearrangement uses TRBV11-2 and TRBJ2-1; possible D gene TRBD2, 6 bases. Looked up from germline, CDR1 is SGHAT and CDR2 is FQNNGV. The CDR3 sequence is 14 residues long. V lost 2 bases, J lost 6 bases, and 11 bases lay in between.